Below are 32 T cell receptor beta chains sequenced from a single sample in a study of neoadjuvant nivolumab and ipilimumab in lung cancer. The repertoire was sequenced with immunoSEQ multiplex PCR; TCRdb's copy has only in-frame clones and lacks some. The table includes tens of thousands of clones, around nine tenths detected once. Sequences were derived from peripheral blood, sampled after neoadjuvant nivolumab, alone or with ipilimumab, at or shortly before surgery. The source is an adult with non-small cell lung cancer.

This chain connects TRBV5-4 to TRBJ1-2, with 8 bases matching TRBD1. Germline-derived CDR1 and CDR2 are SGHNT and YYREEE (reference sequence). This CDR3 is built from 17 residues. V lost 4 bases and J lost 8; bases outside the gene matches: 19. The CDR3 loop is CASSRGGTGLSLVGYTF. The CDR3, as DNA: TGTGCCAGCAGCCGGGGCGGGACAGGACTTTCCCTGGTGGGCTACACCTTC. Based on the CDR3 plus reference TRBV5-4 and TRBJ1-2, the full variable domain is ETGVTQSPTHLIKTRGQQVTLRCSSQSGHNTVSWYQQALGQGPQFIFQYYREEENGRGNFPPRFSGLQFPNYSSELNVNALELDDSALYLCASSRGGTGLSLVGYTFGSGTRLTVV.

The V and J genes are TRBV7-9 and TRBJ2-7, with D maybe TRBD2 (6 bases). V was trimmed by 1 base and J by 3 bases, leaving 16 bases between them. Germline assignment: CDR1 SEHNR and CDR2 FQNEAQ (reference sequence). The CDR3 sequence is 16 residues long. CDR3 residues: CASSLGSAGFFYEQYF. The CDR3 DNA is TGTGCCAGCAGCTTAGGGTCGGCGGGGTTCTTCTACGAGCAGTACTTC.

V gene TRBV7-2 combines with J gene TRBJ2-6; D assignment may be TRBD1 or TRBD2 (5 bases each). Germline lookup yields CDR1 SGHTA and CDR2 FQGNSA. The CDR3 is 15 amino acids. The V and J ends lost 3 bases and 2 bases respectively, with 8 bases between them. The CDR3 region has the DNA TGTGCCAGCAGCTTGGGGGTTGCTGGGGCCAACGTCCTGACTTTC. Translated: CASSLGVAGANVLTF.

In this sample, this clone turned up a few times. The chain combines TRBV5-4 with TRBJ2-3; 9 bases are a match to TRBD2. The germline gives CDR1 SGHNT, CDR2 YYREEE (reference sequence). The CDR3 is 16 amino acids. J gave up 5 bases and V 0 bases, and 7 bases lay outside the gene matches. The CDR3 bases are TGTGCCAGCAGCTTGGCGGGCGGGGGGGCCGGAGATACGCAGTATTTT. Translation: CASSLAGGGAGDTQYF.

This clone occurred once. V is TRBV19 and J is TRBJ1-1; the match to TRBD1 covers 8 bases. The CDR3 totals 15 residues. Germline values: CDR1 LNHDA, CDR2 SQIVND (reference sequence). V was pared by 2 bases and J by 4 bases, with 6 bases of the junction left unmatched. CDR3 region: CASSIYWQGATEAFF. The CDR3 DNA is TGTGCCAGTAGTATATATTGGCAGGGGGCCACTGAAGCTTTCTTT. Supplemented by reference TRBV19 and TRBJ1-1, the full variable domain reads DGGITQSPKYLFRKEGQNVTLSCEQNLNHDAMYWYRQDPGQGLRLIYYSQIVNDFQKGDIAEGYSVSREKKESFPLTVTSAQKNPTAFYLCASSIYWQGATEAFFGQGTRLTVV.

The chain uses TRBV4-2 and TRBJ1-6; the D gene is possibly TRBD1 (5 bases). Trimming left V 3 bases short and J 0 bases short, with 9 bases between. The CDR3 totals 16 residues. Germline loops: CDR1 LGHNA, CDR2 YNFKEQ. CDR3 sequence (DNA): TGTGCCAGCAGCCAGGAGGGGAGCTCCTATAATTCACCCCTCCACTTT. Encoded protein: CASSQEGSSYNSPLHF.

CDR3 sequence (DNA): TGCGCCAGCAGCTTGGGCCCCGCCAGGGATAGCAATCAGCCCCAGCATTTT. This gives the protein CASSLGPARDSNQPQHF. The gene calls are TRBV5-1 and TRBJ1-5, with D possibly being TRBD1 (5 bases). CDR3 size: 17 residues. Looked up from germline, CDR1 is SGHRS and CDR2 is YFSETQ. V was clipped by 0 bases and J by 0 bases, with 13 bases between them.

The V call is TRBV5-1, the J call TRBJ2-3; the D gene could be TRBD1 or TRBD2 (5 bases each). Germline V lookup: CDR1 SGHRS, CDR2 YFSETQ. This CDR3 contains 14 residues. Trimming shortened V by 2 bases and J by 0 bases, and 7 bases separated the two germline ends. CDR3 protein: CASSFGGSTDTQYF. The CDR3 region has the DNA TGCGCCAGCAGCTTTGGGGGAAGCACAGATACGCAGTATTTT.

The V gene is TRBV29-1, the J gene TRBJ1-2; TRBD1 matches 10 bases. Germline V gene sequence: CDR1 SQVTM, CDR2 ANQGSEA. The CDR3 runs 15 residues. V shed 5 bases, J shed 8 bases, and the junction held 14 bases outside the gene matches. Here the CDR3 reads CSVRGTGARYDGYTF. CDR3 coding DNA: TGCAGCGTTAGGGGGACAGGGGCCCGTTATGACGGCTACACCTTC.

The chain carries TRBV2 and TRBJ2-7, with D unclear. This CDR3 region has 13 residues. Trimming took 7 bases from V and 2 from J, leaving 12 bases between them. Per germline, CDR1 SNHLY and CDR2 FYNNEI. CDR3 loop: CASTLGPAYEQYF. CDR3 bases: TGTGCCAGCACCCTCGGGCCAGCCTACGAGCAGTACTTC.

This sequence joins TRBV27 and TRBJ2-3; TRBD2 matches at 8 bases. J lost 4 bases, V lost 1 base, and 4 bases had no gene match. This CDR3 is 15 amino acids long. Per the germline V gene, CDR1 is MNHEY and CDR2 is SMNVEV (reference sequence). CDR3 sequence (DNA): TGTGCCAGCAGTTTATTGTTGCGGGGGGCAGATACGCAGTATTTT. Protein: CASSLLLRGADTQYF.

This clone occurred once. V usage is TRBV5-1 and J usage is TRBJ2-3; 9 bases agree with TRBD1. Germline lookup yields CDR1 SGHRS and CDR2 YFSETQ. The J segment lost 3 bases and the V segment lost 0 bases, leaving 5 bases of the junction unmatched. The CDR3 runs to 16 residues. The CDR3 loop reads CASSLENRGLTDTQYF. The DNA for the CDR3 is TGCGCCAGCAGCTTGGAGAACAGGGGGCTTACAGATACGCAGTATTTT.

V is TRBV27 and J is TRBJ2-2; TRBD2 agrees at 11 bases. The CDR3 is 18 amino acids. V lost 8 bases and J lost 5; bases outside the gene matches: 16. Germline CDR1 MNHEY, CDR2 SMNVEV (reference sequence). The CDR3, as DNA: TGTGCCAGCCGAAGGCCGACTAGCGGGGTCCTGGGGACCGGGGAGCTGTTTTTT. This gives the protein CASRRPTSGVLGTGELFF.

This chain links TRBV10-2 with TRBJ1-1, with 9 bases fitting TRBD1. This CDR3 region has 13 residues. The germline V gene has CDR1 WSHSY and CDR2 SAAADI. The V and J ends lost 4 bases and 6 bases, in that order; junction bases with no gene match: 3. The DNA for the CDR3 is TGCGCCAGCAGTGGGGGACAGGGCGCTGAAGCTTTCTTT. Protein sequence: CASSGGQGAEAFF.

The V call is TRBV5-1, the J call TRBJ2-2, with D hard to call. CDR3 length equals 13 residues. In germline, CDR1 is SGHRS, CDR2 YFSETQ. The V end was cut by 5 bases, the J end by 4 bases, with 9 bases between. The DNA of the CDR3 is TGCGCCAGCAGACTTGGAAGCACCGGGGAGCTGTTTTTT. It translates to CASRLGSTGELFF.

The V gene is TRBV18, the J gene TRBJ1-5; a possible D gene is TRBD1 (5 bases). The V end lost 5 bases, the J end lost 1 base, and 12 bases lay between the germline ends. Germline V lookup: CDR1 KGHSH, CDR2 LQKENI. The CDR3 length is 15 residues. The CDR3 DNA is TGTGCCAGCTCATCAGGGACGGTCAGCAATCAGCCCCAGCATTTT. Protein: CASSSGTVSNQPQHF.

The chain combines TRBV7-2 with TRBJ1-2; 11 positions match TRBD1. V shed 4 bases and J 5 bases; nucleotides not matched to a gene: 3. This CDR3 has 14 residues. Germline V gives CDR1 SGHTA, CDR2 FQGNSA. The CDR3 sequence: CASSSDRGPYGYTF. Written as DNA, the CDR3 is TGTGCCAGCAGCTCGGACAGGGGGCCATATGGCTACACCTTC.

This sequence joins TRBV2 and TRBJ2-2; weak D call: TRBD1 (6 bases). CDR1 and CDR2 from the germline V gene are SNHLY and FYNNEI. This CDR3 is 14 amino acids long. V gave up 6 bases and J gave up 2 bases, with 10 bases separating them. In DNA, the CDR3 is TGTGCCAGCAGGAACAGGGTTAACACCGGGGAGCTGTTTTTT. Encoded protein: CASRNRVNTGELFF.

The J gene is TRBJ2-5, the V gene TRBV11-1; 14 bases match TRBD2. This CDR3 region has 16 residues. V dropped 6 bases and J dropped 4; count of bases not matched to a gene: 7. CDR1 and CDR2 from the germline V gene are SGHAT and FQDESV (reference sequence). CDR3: CASSFGLAGGRETQYF. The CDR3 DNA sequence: TGTGCCAGCAGTTTCGGACTAGCGGGGGGAAGAGAGACCCAGTACTTC.

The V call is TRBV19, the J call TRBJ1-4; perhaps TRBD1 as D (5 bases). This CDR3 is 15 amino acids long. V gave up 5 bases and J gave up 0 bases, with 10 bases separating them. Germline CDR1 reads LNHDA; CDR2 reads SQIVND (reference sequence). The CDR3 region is CASSPGGATNEKLFF. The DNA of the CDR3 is TGTGCCAGTAGTCCTGGAGGGGCAACTAATGAAAAACTGTTTTTT.

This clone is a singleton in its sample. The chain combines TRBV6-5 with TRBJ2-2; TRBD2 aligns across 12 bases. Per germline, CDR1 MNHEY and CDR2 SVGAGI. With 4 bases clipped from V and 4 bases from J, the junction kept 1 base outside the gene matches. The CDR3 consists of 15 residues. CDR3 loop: CASSSSGGATGELFF. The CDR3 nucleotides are TGTGCCAGCAGTTCTAGCGGGGGGGCCACCGGGGAGCTGTTTTTT.

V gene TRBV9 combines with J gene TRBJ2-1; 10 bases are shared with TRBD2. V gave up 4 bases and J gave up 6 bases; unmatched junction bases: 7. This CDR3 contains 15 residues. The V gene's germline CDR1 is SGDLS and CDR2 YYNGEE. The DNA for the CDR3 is TGTGCCAGCAGCTTCGGGACTAGCGTTTTCAATGAGCAGTTCTTC. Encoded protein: CASSFGTSVFNEQFF.

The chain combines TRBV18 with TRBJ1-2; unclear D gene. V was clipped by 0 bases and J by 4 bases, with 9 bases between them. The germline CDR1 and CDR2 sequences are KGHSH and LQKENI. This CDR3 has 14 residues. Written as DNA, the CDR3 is TGTGCCAGCTCACCACCGGGGAGCGCCTATGGCTACACCTTC. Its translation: CASSPPGSAYGYTF.

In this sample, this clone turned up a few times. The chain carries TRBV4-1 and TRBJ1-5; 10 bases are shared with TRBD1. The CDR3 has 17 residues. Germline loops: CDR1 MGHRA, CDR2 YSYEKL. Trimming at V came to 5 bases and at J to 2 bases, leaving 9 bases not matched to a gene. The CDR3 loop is CASSFYPGTGGNQPQHF. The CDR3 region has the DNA TGCGCCAGCAGCTTCTATCCCGGGACAGGGGGCAATCAGCCCCAGCATTTT.

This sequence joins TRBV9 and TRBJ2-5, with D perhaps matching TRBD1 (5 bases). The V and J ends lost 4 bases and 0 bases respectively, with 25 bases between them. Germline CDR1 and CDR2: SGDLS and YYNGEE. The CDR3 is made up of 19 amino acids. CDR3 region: CASSPQGTNPYVYQETQYF. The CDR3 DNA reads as TGTGCCAGCAGCCCCCAGGGAACTAACCCCTATGTCTACCAAGAGACCCAGTACTTC.

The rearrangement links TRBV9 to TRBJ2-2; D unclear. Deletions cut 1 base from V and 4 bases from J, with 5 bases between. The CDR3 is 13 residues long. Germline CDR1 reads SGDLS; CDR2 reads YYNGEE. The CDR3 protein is CASSVYLTGELFF. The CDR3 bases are TGTGCCAGCAGCGTATACCTCACCGGGGAGCTGTTTTTT.

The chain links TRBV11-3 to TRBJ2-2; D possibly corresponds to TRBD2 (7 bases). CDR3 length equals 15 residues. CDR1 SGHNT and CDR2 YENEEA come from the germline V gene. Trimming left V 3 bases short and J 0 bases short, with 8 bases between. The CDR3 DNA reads TGTGCCAGCAGCTTGGGGGGGCCGAACACCGGGGAGCTGTTTTTT. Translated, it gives CASSLGGPNTGELFF.

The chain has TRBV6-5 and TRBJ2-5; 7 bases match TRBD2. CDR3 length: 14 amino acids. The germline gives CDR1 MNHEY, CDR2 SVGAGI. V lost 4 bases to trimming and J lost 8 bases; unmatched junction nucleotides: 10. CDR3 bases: TGTGCCAGCAGTTGGAGCGGGGCCTCAAATACCCAGTACTTC. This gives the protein CASSWSGASNTQYF.

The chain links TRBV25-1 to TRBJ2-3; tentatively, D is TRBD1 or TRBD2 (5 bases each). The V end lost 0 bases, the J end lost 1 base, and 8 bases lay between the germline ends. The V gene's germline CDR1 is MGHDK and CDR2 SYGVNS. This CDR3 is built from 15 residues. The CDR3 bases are TGTGCCAGCAGTGAATATGAGGGACGCACAGATACGCAGTATTTT. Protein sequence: CASSEYEGRTDTQYF. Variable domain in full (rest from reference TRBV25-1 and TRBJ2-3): EADIYQTPRYLVIGTGKKITLECSQTMGHDKMYWYQQDPGMELHLIHYSYGVNSTEKGDLSSESTVSRIRTEHFPLTLESARPSHTSQYLCASSEYEGRTDTQYFGPGTRLTVL.

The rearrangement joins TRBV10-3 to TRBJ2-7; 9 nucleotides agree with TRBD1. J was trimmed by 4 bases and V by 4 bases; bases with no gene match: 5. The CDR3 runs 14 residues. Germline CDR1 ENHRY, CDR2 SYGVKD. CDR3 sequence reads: CAISGSGQGYEQYF. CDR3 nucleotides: TGTGCCATCAGTGGATCGGGACAGGGATACGAGCAGTACTTC.

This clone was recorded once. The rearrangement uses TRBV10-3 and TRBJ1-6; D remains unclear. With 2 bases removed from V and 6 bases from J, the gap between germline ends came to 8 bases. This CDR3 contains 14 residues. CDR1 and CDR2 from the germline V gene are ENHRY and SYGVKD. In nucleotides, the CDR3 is TGTGCCATCAGTGAGGATAGGGTTAATTCACCCCTCCACTTT. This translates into CAISEDRVNSPLHF.

Here the CDR3 reads CASSPGLSTDTQYF. DNA of the CDR3: TGTGCCAGCAGCCCGGGACTGAGCACAGATACGCAGTATTTT. This chain connects TRBV7-3 to TRBJ2-3; possibly TRBD2 for D (6 bases). Looked up from germline, CDR1 is SGHTA and CDR2 is FQGTGA. This CDR3 comprises 14 residues. V lost 5 bases and J lost 0, with 9 bases in between.